The sequence of this TCR beta chain was determined in a study of blood T cell repertoires in COVID-19 (dated by TCRdb to about 2020). Study-level background: Samples from collaborators originated in the United States, Italy and Spain and spanned both the acute and convalescent phases of COVID-19. The material from the prospective study consisted of cDNA or gDNA derived from T cells, B-cell-depleted T cells, or PBMCs. Deeply sampled blood TCRbeta repertoires from subjects exposed to, actively infected with, or recovered from COVID-19 were included in the dataset. The repertoires were made available in a free public database intended to serve as a resource for research on the immune response to SARS-CoV-2. Samples were obtained from the ongoing ImmuneRACE study (first 160 participants) and from 1,254 subjects provided by 6 global collaborators. Sample metadata almost always included a de-identified subject ID, COVID-19 status, age in years and sex. HLA class I and class II types, where available, came from metadata supplied by the sample provider rather than from assay-based typing.

Results the study describes overall, beyond this receptor: The amount of clinical and demographic metadata varied by source and participant and was provided uncurated.

TCRbeta CDR3 regions were amplified from genomic DNA using the immunoSEQ Assay, a bias-controlled multiplex PCR. As for the authors' bioinformatics: The number of nucleated cells in each sample was estimated by amplification of reference gene primers within the assay. To quantify the absolute abundance of each unique TCRbeta CDR3 rearrangement, sequence reads were collapsed and filtered. Productive Simpson clonality was computed per sample as the square root of Simpson's diversity index over productive rearrangements. This immuneACCESS table, as held by TCRdb, lists in-frame sequences with V and J called but not all clones. Of the missing ones, under half trace to an unresolved V gene in checked studies; the others have no known cause. V, J and clone size derive from that table, while D and trimming were established from the DNA sequence. In this sample the table shows around 250,000 clones, approximately 82% of which occur a single time. The ten largest clones add up to 4.5% to 6% of the sample.

Details on this clone: The antigen it recognizes is unknown. No much larger clone is present one base from it, and per-base qualities are unavailable.

Enrolling through a virtual design, the prospective study's participants ranged in age from roughly 18 to 90 years and lived across 24 United States geographic areas. In the prospective study, participants were assigned to cohorts based on the clinical history participants reported in a screening survey and a study questionnaire. Exposed participants had been in contact, within 2 weeks of entering the study, with a person who had a PCR-confirmed or clinician-diagnosed case of COVID-19. Mobile phlebotomists in the prospective study collected whole blood, serum and a nasopharyngeal or oropharyngeal swab from every participant. Additional blood draws and questionnaires over an approximately two-month period could optionally be provided by prospective study participants. Before DNA extraction, blood samples from the prospective study were shipped at room temperature or frozen. The V and J ends are trimmed by 3 bases and 0 bases, leaving 10 bases between them. The CDR3 measures 16 amino acids from cysteine to phenylalanine. Of the read, only the CDR3 DNA is kept; its 48 bases are in frame from base 1. CDR1 and CDR2 are drawn from the germline V gene: SGHRS, YFSETQ.

The receptor was isolated from a man aged 35-49 years who had been exposed to COVID-19. Rearrangement joined TRBV5-1 to TRBJ2-6; TRBD1 is perhaps the D gene, given 5 matching bases. Sequencing was done on a sample of PBMCs or T cells enriched from blood (not recorded which). CDR3 reads: CASSSAQASGANVLTF. In nucleotide form, the sequence is TGCGCCAGCAGCTCGGCACAGGCCTCTGGGGCCAACGTCCTGACTTTC. Extended through the reference TRBV5-1 and TRBJ2-6 proteins, this CDR3 yields the full variable domain: KAGVTQTPRYLIKTRGQQVTLSCSPISGHRSVSWYQQTPGQGLQFLFEYFSETQRNKGNFPGRFSGRQFSNSRSEMNVSTLELGDSALYLCASSSAQASGANVLTFGAGSRLTVL.